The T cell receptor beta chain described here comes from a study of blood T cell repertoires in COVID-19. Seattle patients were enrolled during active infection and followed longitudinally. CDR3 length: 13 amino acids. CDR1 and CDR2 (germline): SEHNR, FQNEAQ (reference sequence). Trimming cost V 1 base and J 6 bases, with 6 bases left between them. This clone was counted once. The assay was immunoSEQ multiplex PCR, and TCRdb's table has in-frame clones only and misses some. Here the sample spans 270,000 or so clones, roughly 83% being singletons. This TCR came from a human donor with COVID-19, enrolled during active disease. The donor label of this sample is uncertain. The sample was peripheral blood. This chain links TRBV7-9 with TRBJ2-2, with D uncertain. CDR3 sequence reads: CASSLGGSGELFF. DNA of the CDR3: TGTGCCAGCAGCTTAGGAGGCTCCGGGGAGCTGTTTTTT. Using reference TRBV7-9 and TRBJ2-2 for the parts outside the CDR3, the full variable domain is DTGVSQNPRHKITKRGQNVTFRCDPISEHNRLYWYRQTLGQGPEFLTYFQNEAQLEKSRLLSDRFSAERPKGSFSTLEIQRTEQGDSAMYLCASSLGGSGELFFGEGSRLTVL.